The clone carrying this TCR beta chain has only one observation. The data were taken from a study of blood T cell repertoires in COVID-19. Study in general: Sites in the United States, Italy and Spain provided acute and convalescent COVID-19 samples. T cells, B-cell-depleted T cells, or PBMCs provided the cDNA or gDNA that served as material.

Authors' analysis steps: Using reference gene primer amplification, nucleated cell counts were estimated. TCRdb's table, derived via immunoSEQ multiplex PCR, lists solely in-frame clones and lacks some. D and trimming were read from the DNA, whereas the V and J calls and clone size are those reported in that table. Here the sample spans about 59,000 clones, over 75% being singletons. Germline CDR1 and CDR2: SGHDT and YYEEEE. Trimming stripped 3 bases from V and 2 bases from J, with 11 bases between. The CDR3 covers 14 residues. V usage is TRBV5-6 and J usage is TRBJ1-1, with D perhaps matching TRBD1 (6 bases). The source material was peripheral blood. The receptor's source is a man aged 80 or over in a cohort sampled during active COVID-19. This CDR3 reads CASSSQGRNTEAFF. The CDR3 nucleotides read TGTGCCAGCAGCTCCCAGGGGCGTAACACTGAAGCTTTCTTT.